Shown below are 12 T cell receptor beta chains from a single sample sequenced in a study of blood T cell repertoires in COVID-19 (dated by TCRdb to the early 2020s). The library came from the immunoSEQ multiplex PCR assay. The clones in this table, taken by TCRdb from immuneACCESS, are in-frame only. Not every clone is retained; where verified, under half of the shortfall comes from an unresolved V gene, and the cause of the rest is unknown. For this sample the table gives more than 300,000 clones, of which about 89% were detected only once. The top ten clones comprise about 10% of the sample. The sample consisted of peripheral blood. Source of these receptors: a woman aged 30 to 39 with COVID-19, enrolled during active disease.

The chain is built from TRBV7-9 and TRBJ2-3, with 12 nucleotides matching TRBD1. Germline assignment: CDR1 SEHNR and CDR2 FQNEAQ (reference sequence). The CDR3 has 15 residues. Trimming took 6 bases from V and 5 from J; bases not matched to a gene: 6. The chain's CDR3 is CASRVGTGGRDTQYF. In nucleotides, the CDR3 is TGTGCCAGCAGGGTCGGGACAGGGGGCAGAGATACGCAGTATTTT.

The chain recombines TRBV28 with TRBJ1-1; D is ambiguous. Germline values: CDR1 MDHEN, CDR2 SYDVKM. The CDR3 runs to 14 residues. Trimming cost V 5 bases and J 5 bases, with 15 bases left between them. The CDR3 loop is CASSPSGLPTEAFF. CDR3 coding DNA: TGTGCCAGCAGTCCCTCCGGACTCCCAACTGAAGCTTTCTTT.

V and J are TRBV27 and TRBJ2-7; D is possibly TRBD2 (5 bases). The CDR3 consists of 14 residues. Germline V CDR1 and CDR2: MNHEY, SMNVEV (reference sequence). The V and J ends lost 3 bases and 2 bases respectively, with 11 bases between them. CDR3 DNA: TGTGCCAGCAGTTTTTGGGCCGGGACCTACGAGCAGTACTTC. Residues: CASSFWAGTYEQYF.

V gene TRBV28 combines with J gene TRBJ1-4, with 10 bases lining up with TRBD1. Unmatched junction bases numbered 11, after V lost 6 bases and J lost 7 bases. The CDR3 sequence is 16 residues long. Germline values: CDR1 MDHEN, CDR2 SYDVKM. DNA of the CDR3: TGTGCCAGCAGCACACCCCGGGACAGGGGAACTGAAAAACTGTTTTTT. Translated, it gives CASSTPRDRGTEKLFF.

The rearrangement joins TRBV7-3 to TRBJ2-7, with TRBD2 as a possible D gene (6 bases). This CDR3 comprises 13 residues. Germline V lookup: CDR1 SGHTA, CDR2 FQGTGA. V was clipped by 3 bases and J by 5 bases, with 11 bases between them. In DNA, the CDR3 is TGTGCCAGCAGCTTTGAGGGAGGCCACGAGCAGTACTTC. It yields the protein CASSFEGGHEQYF.

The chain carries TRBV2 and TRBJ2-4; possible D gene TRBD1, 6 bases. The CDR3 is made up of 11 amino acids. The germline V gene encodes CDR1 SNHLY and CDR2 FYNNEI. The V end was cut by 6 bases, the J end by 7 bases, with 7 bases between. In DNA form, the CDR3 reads TGTGCCAGCAGCCAGGGGAACATTCAGTACTTC. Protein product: CASSQGNIQYF.

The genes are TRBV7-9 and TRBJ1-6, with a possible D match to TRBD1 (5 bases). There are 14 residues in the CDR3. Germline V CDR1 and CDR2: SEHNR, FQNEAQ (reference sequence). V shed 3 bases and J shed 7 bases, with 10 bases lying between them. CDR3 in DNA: TGTGCCAGCAGCTTTGGGGGGATGAATTCACCCCTCCACTTT. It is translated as CASSFGGMNSPLHF.

This CDR3 reads CASRRTFEKLFF. CDR3 nucleotides: TGTGCCAGCAGAAGGACATTTGAAAAACTGTTTTTT. The genes are TRBV2 and TRBJ1-4, with TRBD1 as a possible D gene (5 bases). Germline V lookup: CDR1 SNHLY, CDR2 FYNNEI. The CDR3 has 12 amino acids. V gave up 6 bases and J gave up 7 bases, with 9 bases separating them.

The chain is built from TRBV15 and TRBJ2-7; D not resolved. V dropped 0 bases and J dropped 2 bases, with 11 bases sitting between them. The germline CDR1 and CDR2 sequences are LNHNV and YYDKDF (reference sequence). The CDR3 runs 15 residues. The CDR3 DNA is TGTGCCACCAGCAGAGATTCTGGTCGGGCCTACGAGCAGTACTTC. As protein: CATSRDSGRAYEQYF.

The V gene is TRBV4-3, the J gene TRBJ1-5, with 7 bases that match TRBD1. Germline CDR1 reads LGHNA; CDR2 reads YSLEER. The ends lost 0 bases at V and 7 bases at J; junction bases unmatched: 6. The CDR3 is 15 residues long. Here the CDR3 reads CASSQDGTAAQPQHF. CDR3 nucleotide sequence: TGCGCCAGCAGCCAAGATGGGACAGCGGCGCAGCCCCAGCATTTT.

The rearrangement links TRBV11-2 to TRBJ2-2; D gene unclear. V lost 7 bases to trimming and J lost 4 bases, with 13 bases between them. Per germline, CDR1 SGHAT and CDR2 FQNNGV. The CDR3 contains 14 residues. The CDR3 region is CASTLATLTGELFF. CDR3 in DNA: TGTGCCAGCACCCTGGCGACACTCACCGGGGAGCTGTTTTTT.

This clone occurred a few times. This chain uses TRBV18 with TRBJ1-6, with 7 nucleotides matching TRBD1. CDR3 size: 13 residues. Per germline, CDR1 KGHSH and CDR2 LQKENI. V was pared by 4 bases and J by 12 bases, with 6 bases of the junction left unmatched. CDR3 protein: CASSLQGERPLHF. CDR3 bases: TGTGCCAGCTCACTCCAGGGGGAGAGACCCCTCCACTTT.